This T cell receptor beta chain was obtained from a study of T cells in Graves' hyperthyroidism and ophthalmopathy. Overall study findings and caveats: The model identified upcoming ophthalmopathy a median about 7.1 months ahead of onset. The blood repertoire included most of the expanded thyroid clonotypes above 0.001.

The V end was cut by 4 bases, the J end by 4 bases, with 13 bases between. The CDR3 is made up of 14 amino acids. The germline V gene encodes CDR1 LGHDT and CDR2 YNNKEL (reference sequence). RNA transcripts were the template for amplifying TCR beta CDR3 regions. Using the HTBI primer set, a first-round RT-PCR was run on the TCR CDR3. TCRdb used MiXCR to reprocess the multiplex PCR reads, holding one entry per CDR3 protein. Of a few hundred thousand distinct CDR3 sequences listed, approximately 15% are singletons. In the case of this clonotype: Its antigen is not identified.

The definition of stable Graves' hyperthyroidism was no ophthalmopathy progression within 18 months. Each patient was aged 18 to 65 and had newly diagnosed hyperthyroidism of under 2 months' duration. The sequencing sample was made of blood. This TCR was sampled from a woman in her twenties or thirties with Graves' hyperthyroidism. The J gene is TRBJ2-5, the V gene TRBV3-1; possible D gene TRBD2, 5 bases. This chain's CDR3 is CASSRHSSLETQYF. The CDR3 nucleotides are TGTGCCAGCAGCCGACATTCTAGCTTAGAGACCCAGTACTTC.